These T cell receptor beta chains were read from a single sample in a study of cytomegalovirus exposure and HLA in healthy donors. Only in-frame clones appear in the TCRdb table, and some are missing; sequencing was by immunoSEQ multiplex PCR. This table holds about 140,000 clones, just under 80% found once. Sequencing input: PBMCs. These receptors all stem from a man aged 25-45 years in good health and CMV-seronegative. Each CDR3 is given with its conserved first and last residue. The order of the fields is D gene, J gene, V gene, clone size, CDR3 protein, CDR3 DNA. The D gene is left open where the match is weak. Not all rows give a size; the values are once, few, many and, for expanded clones, a class.

TRBD1,TRBJ1-4,TRBV6-1,-,CASSRTGVGEKLFF,TGTGCCAGCAGTCGGACAGGGGTGGGGGAAAAACTGTTTTTT
-,TRBJ2-7,TRBV4-2,-,CASSPDQGPYEQYF,TGTGCCAGCAGCCCTGACCAGGGGCCCTACGAGCAGTACTTC
-,TRBJ1-1,TRBV5-5,few,CASSLVQGGNTEAFF,TGTGCCAGCAGCTTAGTACAGGGTGGGAACACTGAAGCTTTCTTT
TRBD2,TRBJ2-7,TRBV29-1,-,CSGTSDSTYEQYF,TGCAGTGGGACTAGCGATAGTACCTACGAGCAGTACTTC
-,TRBJ2-2,TRBV15,-,CATSREGGGELFF,TGTGCCACCAGCAGAGAGGGGGGCGGGGAGCTGTTTTTT
-,TRBJ1-3,TRBV5-1,-,CASSQEAAFGNTIYF,TGCGCCAGCAGTCAGGAGGCAGCCTTTGGAAACACCATATATTTT
TRBD1,TRBJ2-1,TRBV2,-,CASSTDRGLNEQFF,TGTGCCAGCAGCACTGACAGGGGGCTCAATGAGCAGTTCTTC
TRBD1,TRBJ2-5,TRBV7-9,-,CASSSWTGWEQYF,TGTGCCAGCAGCTCCTGGACAGGGTGGGAGCAGTACTTC
TRBD1,TRBJ1-4,TRBV6-4,-,CASSALFPGTGRRCLFF,TGTGCCAGCAGTGCCCTTTTCCCCGGGACAGGGCGTCGTTGCCTGTTTTTT
-,TRBJ1-2,TRBV18,-,CASSPPTVNYGYTF,TGTGCCAGCTCACCACCCACAGTTAACTATGGCTACACCTTC
TRBD1,TRBJ2-5,TRBV5-4,-,CASSFGTGGETQYF,TGTGCCAGCAGCTTCGGGACAGGGGGTGAGACCCAGTACTTC
-,TRBJ1-5,TRBV2,-,CASSEARRQPQHF,TGTGCCAGCAGTGAGGCCAGGCGTCAGCCCCAGCATTTT